The 21 T cell receptor beta chains below were found in one sample sequenced in a study of CD8+ T cells in alopecia areata. The authors extracted RNA and reverse transcribed it into cDNA as the sequencing template. The repertoire was sequenced with immunoSEQ multiplex PCR; TCRdb's copy has only in-frame clones and lacks some. The sample has about 210,000 clones, less than 50% seen once. Treatment in this sample: oral pan-JAK inhibitor, 5-10 mg twice daily. The sequenced sample was CD4+ T cells sorted from blood, obtained around week 37, from a patient treated with tofacitinib. The receptor set was obtained from a human donor with alopecia areata.

This chain joins TRBV28 and TRBJ1-1; TRBD1 might be the D (5 bases). Trimming shortened V by 8 bases and J by 9 bases, and 13 bases separated the two germline ends. The CDR3 runs 11 residues. Germline V gene sequence: CDR1 MDHEN, CDR2 SYDVKM. CDR3 in DNA: TGTGCCAGCGGTGGGGCCCCCAAAGCTTTCTTT. Translated, it gives CASGGAPKAFF. Using reference TRBV28 and TRBJ1-1 for the parts outside the CDR3, the full variable domain is DVKVTQSSRYLVKRTGEKVFLECVQDMDHENMFWYRQDPGLGLRLIYFSYDVKMKEKGDIPEGYSVSREKKERFSLILESASTNQTSMYLCASGGAPKAFFGQGTRLTVV.

The chain employs TRBV6-5 and TRBJ2-1; the D is unclear. Between the trimmed V and J ends, which lost 7 bases and 3 bases, there was a span of 13 bases. This CDR3 is built from 14 residues. Looked up from germline, CDR1 is MNHEY and CDR2 is SVGAGI. CDR3: CASTRFVGYNEQFF. CDR3 in DNA: TGTGCCAGCACCCGGTTTGTCGGCTACAATGAGCAGTTCTTC.

This clone was detected only once. This chain joins TRBV7-9 and TRBJ2-7, with 11 bases matching TRBD2. V was pared by 2 bases and J by 5 bases, with 5 bases of the junction left unmatched. Germline CDR1 SEHNR, CDR2 FQNEAQ (reference sequence). This CDR3 region has 15 residues. CDR3 coding DNA: TGTGCCAGCAGCTTAAGTCTAGCGGGAGGCCACGAGCAGTACTTC. This encodes CASSLSLAGGHEQYF. Full variable domain (remainder filled in from reference TRBV7-9 and TRBJ2-7): DTGVSQNPRHKITKRGQNVTFRCDPISEHNRLYWYRQTLGQGPEFLTYFQNEAQLEKSRLLSDRFSAERPKGSFSTLEIQRTEQGDSAMYLCASSLSLAGGHEQYFGPGTRLTVT.

The chain joins TRBV11-2 to TRBJ2-2; 7 nucleotides align to TRBD2. Germline V CDR1 and CDR2: SGHAT, FQNNGV. The CDR3 loop spans 15 amino acids. V was pared by 5 bases and J by 4 bases, with 7 bases of the junction left unmatched. The CDR3 sequence: CASSPLGLPTGELFF. CDR3 bases: TGTGCCAGCAGCCCCCTGGGACTACCCACCGGGGAGCTGTTTTTT.

Only a few counts were recorded for this clone. The chain couples TRBV29-1 to TRBJ2-5, with D tentatively TRBD2 (6 bases). Trimming removed 7 bases from V and 6 bases from J, with 21 bases in between. Germline V gives CDR1 SQVTM, CDR2 ANQGSEA. The CDR3 totals 14 residues. Here the CDR3 DNA reads TGCAGCGCCTTACATCGGGACTCCCAGAAGACCCAGTACTTC. Its translation: CSALHRDSQKTQYF.

This clone was observed a handful of times. The rearrangement links TRBV29-1 to TRBJ1-2, with TRBD1 as a possible D gene (5 bases). CDR1 SQVTM and CDR2 ANQGSEA come from the germline V gene. The CDR3 is made up of 13 amino acids. V lost 1 base and J 2 bases, leaving 8 bases between the germline ends. The CDR3: CSVEVTVNYGYTF. CDR3 DNA: TGCAGCGTTGAAGTGACAGTAAACTATGGCTACACCTTC. The whole variable domain, filled in from reference TRBV29-1 and TRBJ1-2, reads SAVISQKPSRDICQRGTSLTIQCQVDSQVTMMFWYRQQPGQSLTLIATANQGSEATYESGFVIDKFPISRPNLTFSTLTVSNMSPEDSSIYLCSVEVTVNYGYTFGSGTRLTVV.

The CDR3 DNA is TGTGCCAGCAGAGAAAGGCTAGCGGGAGCAGAGACCCAGTACTTC. This encodes CASRERLAGAETQYF. The rearrangement joins TRBV6-1 to TRBJ2-5; 10 bases are shared with TRBD2. J gave up 4 bases and V 6 bases, and 8 bases lay outside the gene matches. Germline V lookup: CDR1 MNHNS, CDR2 SASEGT. The CDR3 runs 15 residues.

This clone has a handful of counts. This CDR3 is CASSPSGELFF. In nucleotides, the CDR3 is TGTGCCAGCAGCCCATCCGGGGAGCTGTTTTTT. The chain recombines TRBV7-2 with TRBJ2-2; the D is unclear. V lost 5 bases, J lost 6 bases, and 4 bases lay in between. Germline V gene sequence: CDR1 SGHTA, CDR2 FQGNSA. The CDR3 is 11 residues long.

The rearrangement uses TRBV18 and TRBJ2-1, with 8 bases identical to TRBD1. The CDR3 covers 15 residues. Germline loops: CDR1 KGHSH, CDR2 LQKENI. Trimming at V came to 3 bases and at J to 8 bases, leaving 9 bases not matched to a gene. This CDR3 is CASSPGQAFGDEQFF. In nucleotides, the CDR3 is TGTGCCAGCTCACCGGGACAGGCTTTTGGGGATGAGCAGTTCTTC. The entire variable domain, with the rest obtained from reference TRBV18 and TRBJ2-1, is as follows: NAGVMQNPRHLVRRRGQEARLRCSPMKGHSHVYWYRQLPEEGLKFMVYLQKENIIDESGMPKERFSAEFPKEGPSILRIQQVVRGDSAAYFCASSPGQAFGDEQFFGPGTRLTVL.

The chain is built from TRBV14 and TRBJ2-7, with no clear D. Germline CDR1 is SGHDN and CDR2 is FVKESK. This CDR3 is built from 13 residues. The V end lost 5 bases, the J end lost 2 bases, and 10 bases lay between the germline ends. The CDR3 protein is CASSARPPYEQYF. Here the CDR3 DNA reads TGTGCCAGCAGCGCCAGGCCTCCCTACGAGCAGTACTTC. Full variable domain (rest looked up from reference TRBV14 and TRBJ2-7): EAGVTQFPSHSVIEKGQTVTLRCDPISGHDNLYWYRRVMGKEIKFLLHFVKESKQDESGMPNNRFLAERTGGTYSTLKVQPAELEDSGVYFCASSARPPYEQYFGPGTRLTVT.

The chain combines TRBV27 with TRBJ2-7, with D tentatively TRBD1 or TRBD2 (5 bases each). The germline gives CDR1 MNHEY, CDR2 SMNVEV (reference sequence). V was cut by 3 bases and J by 8 bases, with 17 bases left in between. The CDR3 is 14 amino acids. The CDR3 here is CASSFTGTSTKQYF. In DNA, the CDR3 is TGTGCCAGCAGTTTCACCGGGACCTCTACGAAGCAGTACTTC.

This clone was detected only a few times. V and J are TRBV7-2 and TRBJ1-2; D is unresolved. Germline CDR1 reads SGHTA; CDR2 reads FQGNSA. The CDR3 is made up of 11 amino acids. The germline V and J ends were trimmed by 5 bases and 5 bases, with 6 bases remaining between them. CDR3 DNA sequence: TGTGCCAGCAGCCTCCCATATGGCTACACCTTC. Its translation: CASSLPYGYTF.

The chain recombines TRBV29-1 with TRBJ2-7; TRBD1 matches at 8 bases. The CDR3 is 14 residues long. Per the germline V gene, CDR1 is SQVTM and CDR2 is ANQGSEA. V lost 1 base to trimming and J lost 4 bases; unmatched junction nucleotides: 6. CDR3 amino acids: CSVEAGGQVYEQYF. As DNA, the CDR3 is TGCAGCGTTGAAGCAGGGGGACAGGTATACGAGCAGTACTTC.

This clone was seen a few times. The chain combines TRBV7-6 with TRBJ1-1; D gene unclear. The germline V and J ends were trimmed by 3 bases and 4 bases, with 9 bases remaining between them. The germline gives CDR1 SGHVS, CDR2 FNYEAQ. This CDR3 region has 13 residues. This CDR3 reads CASSLGFGTEAFF. The CDR3 bases are TGTGCCAGCAGCTTGGGGTTTGGCACTGAAGCTTTCTTT. The variable domain in full, completed from reference TRBV7-6 and TRBJ1-1, reads GAGVSQSPRYKVTKRGQDVALRCDPISGHVSLYWYRQALGQGPEFLTYFNYEAQQDKSGLPNDRFSAERPEGSISTLTIQRTEQRDSAMYRCASSLGFGTEAFFGQGTRLTVV.

This clone was observed a few times. The chain employs TRBV6-5 and TRBJ2-7; the D is unclear. The CDR3 has 11 amino acids. The V gene's germline CDR1 is MNHEY and CDR2 SVGAGI. Trimming took 5 bases from V and 3 from J, leaving 5 bases between them. Here the CDR3 reads CASSHIYEQYF. For the CDR3, the DNA is TGTGCCAGCAGTCACATCTACGAGCAGTACTTC.

The rearrangement uses TRBV7-2 and TRBJ2-2, with D possibly TRBD2 on 5 matching bases. The germline V gene has CDR1 SGHTA and CDR2 FQGNSA. The CDR3 loop spans 13 amino acids. Deletions cut 2 bases from V and 9 bases from J, with 10 bases between. CDR3 residues: CASSLKVARELFF. The CDR3 DNA sequence: TGTGCCAGCAGCTTAAAGGTAGCGCGGGAGCTGTTTTTT.

The rearrangement links TRBV2 to TRBJ2-4; D possibly corresponds to TRBD2 (5 bases). The CDR3 length is 12 residues. Germline CDR1 reads SNHLY; CDR2 reads FYNNEI. V was pared by 9 bases and J by 9 bases, with 15 bases between. CDR3: CASGAEAGIQYF. In DNA form, the CDR3 reads TGTGCCAGTGGCGCGGAGGCTGGCATTCAGTACTTC.

J is TRBJ1-5 and V is TRBV27, with 8 bases that match TRBD1. This CDR3 contains 15 residues. The germline gives CDR1 MNHEY, CDR2 SMNVEV (reference sequence). The V segment lost 5 bases and the J segment 7 bases; nucleotides outside the gene matches: 10. The CDR3 DNA reads as TGTGCCAGCAGTCCCCGGACAGGGAGTCAGCAGCCCCAGCATTTT. Protein sequence: CASSPRTGSQQPQHF.

The rearrangement links TRBV5-1 to TRBJ1-2; D is uncertain. The CDR3 sequence is 11 residues long. In germline, CDR1 is SGHRS, CDR2 YFSETQ. Trimming left V 4 bases short and J 5 bases short, with 6 bases between. Here the CDR3 reads CASSSGYGYTF. As DNA, the CDR3 is TGCGCCAGCAGCAGCGGGTATGGCTACACCTTC. Drawing the rest from reference TRBV5-1 and TRBJ1-2, the complete variable domain is KAGVTQTPRYLIKTRGQQVTLSCSPISGHRSVSWYQQTPGQGLQFLFEYFSETQRNKGNFPGRFSGRQFSNSRSEMNVSTLELGDSALYLCASSSGYGYTFGSGTRLTVV.

The chain joins TRBV11-3 to TRBJ2-1, with a weak D call TRBD2 (6 bases). Between the trimmed V and J ends, which lost 5 bases and 0 bases, there was a span of 14 bases. The CDR3 is 16 amino acids. Looked up from germline, CDR1 is SGHNT and CDR2 is YENEEA. CDR3: CASSAGTGSSYNEQFF. The CDR3, as DNA: TGTGCCAGCAGCGCAGGGACTGGGAGCTCCTACAATGAGCAGTTCTTC. Full variable domain (missing parts from reference TRBV11-3 and TRBJ2-1): EAGVVQSPRYKIIEKKQPVAFWCNPISGHNTLYWYLQNLGQGPELLIRYENEEAVDDSQLPKDRFSAERLKGVDSTLKIQPAELGDSAVYLCASSAGTGSSYNEQFFGPGTRLTVL.

This clone has only a few counts. This chain links TRBV29-1 with TRBJ1-2; D possibly corresponds to TRBD1 (5 bases). V shed 6 bases and J shed 4 bases, with 30 bases lying between them. Germline values: CDR1 SQVTM, CDR2 ANQGSEA. The CDR3 loop spans 18 amino acids. For the CDR3, the DNA is TGCAGCGTGGCCCCTCCAGGGAGAGTGGGGTTCGGGGGCTATGGCTACACCTTC. Protein product: CSVAPPGRVGFGGYGYTF.